Below, 21 T cell receptor beta chains from the same sample are listed, as sequenced in a study of response to subunit inactivated influenza vaccine. A single record per CDR3 protein comes from TCRdb applying MiXCR to the RT-PCR reads. Of about 300,000 distinct CDR3 sequences detected, 21% appear once; the ten largest clones hold roughly a tenth. Sequences were derived from PBMCs from blood, sampled less than 22 months after vaccination. Source of these receptors: a man between 50 and 69 years old who received an inactivated influenza vaccine.

This clonotype was seen at least ten times. The V and J genes are TRBV7-8 and TRBJ1-1, with 8 bases that match TRBD1. CDR3 length: 14 amino acids. V gave up 4 bases and J gave up 6 bases; unmatched junction bases: 7. CDR1 is SGHVS, CDR2 FQNEAQ, per germline. The CDR3 bases are TGTGCCAGCAGCTACGGACAGGGTAGTTCTGAAGCTTTCTTT. It yields the protein CASSYGQGSSEAFF.

The sample holds a few counts of this clonotype. The gene calls are TRBV7-3 and TRBJ2-1; unclear D gene. The CDR3 runs 12 residues. Germline V gene lookup returns CDR1 SGHTA and CDR2 FQGTGA. V lost 3 bases and J 6 bases, leaving 6 bases between the germline ends. CDR3 sequence reads: CASSFGTNEQFF. CDR3 in DNA: TGTGCCAGCAGCTTTGGAACCAATGAGCAGTTCTTC.

V is TRBV10-3 and J is TRBJ2-1; tentatively, D is TRBD2 (5 bases). Per the germline V gene, CDR1 is ENHRY and CDR2 is SYGVKD. CDR3 length equals 15 residues. The V end lost 7 bases, the J end lost 5 bases, and 18 bases lay between the germline ends. Here the CDR3 reads CAIKRASRANNEQFF. DNA of the CDR3: TGTGCCATCAAGAGGGCTAGCCGGGCTAACAATGAGCAGTTCTTC.

This clonotype was observed a few times. The chain has TRBV4-2 and TRBJ1-4; 9 bases are a match to TRBD1. Per germline, CDR1 LGHNA and CDR2 YNFKEQ. This CDR3 has 18 amino acids. Unmatched junction bases numbered 13, after V lost 1 base and J lost 7 bases. CDR3 DNA: TGTGCCAGCAGCCAAGTCGGGAACCGGGACAGGGACGGTGAAAAACTGTTTTTT. Protein sequence: CASSQVGNRDRDGEKLFF.

In this sample, this clonotype turned up a few times. The rearrangement links TRBV2 to TRBJ1-1; no reliable D call. V lost 2 bases to trimming and J lost 6 bases, with 10 bases between them. This CDR3 is built from 13 residues. Germline CDR1 reads SNHLY; CDR2 reads FYNNEI. The CDR3 loop is CASSEFREPEAFF. The CDR3 DNA reads as TGTGCCAGCAGTGAATTCCGGGAGCCTGAAGCTTTCTTT.

The CDR3 reads CASSPKLVGTDTQYF. The CDR3 DNA follows: TGTGCCAGCTCACCAAAACTAGTGGGCACAGATACGCAGTATTTT. The chain is built from TRBV18 and TRBJ2-3; TRBD2 might be the D (5 bases). Germline V gene sequence: CDR1 KGHSH, CDR2 LQKENI. With 2 bases removed from V and 1 base from J, the gap between germline ends came to 10 bases. There are 15 residues in the CDR3.

This clonotype showed up just a few times. This chain's CDR3 is CATSRDSARGGYEQYF. CDR3 bases: TGTGCCACCAGCAGAGATTCGGCCAGGGGAGGCTACGAGCAGTACTTC. The chain recombines TRBV15 with TRBJ2-7; either TRBD1 or TRBD2 may fit D (6 bases each). Germline lookup yields CDR1 LNHNV and CDR2 YYDKDF (reference sequence). The CDR3 is made up of 16 amino acids. The ends were cut back, 0 bases at V and 3 bases at J, with 15 bases in the middle.

This clonotype was picked up many times. V is TRBV2 and J is TRBJ2-2; D is possibly TRBD1 (6 bases). Looked up from germline, CDR1 is SNHLY and CDR2 is FYNNEI. The CDR3 sequence is 15 residues long. V lost 6 bases, J lost 0 bases, and 11 bases lay in between. DNA of the CDR3: TGTGCCAGCAGCAGGGACACCCCGAACACCGGGGAGCTGTTTTTT. Its protein product is CASSRDTPNTGELFF.

This clonotype was counted between two and nine times. The V gene is TRBV29-1, the J gene TRBJ2-3, with 7 bases fitting TRBD1. The CDR3 length is 16 residues. With V trimmed by 1 base and J by 0 bases, 7 bases remained unmatched. The germline gives CDR1 SQVTM, CDR2 ANQGSEA. CDR3 sequence: CSVEGGTALSTDTQYF. The DNA for the CDR3 is TGCAGCGTTGAAGGTGGGACAGCGCTCAGCACAGATACGCAGTATTTT.

This clonotype was recorded a few times. This chain links TRBV5-1 with TRBJ1-2; D is ambiguous. The CDR3 runs to 15 residues. With 0 bases removed from V and 4 bases from J, the gap between germline ends came to 13 bases. From germline, CDR1 is SGHRS and CDR2 YFSETQ. DNA for the CDR3: TGCGCCAGCAGCTTGGGAGGCCCGGCCCTCTATGGCTACACCTTC. Its protein product is CASSLGGPALYGYTF. The whole variable domain, remainder taken from reference TRBV5-1 and TRBJ1-2, is KAGVTQTPRYLIKTRGQQVTLSCSPISGHRSVSWYQQTPGQGLQFLFEYFSETQRNKGNFPGRFSGRQFSNSRSEMNVSTLELGDSALYLCASSLGGPALYGYTFGSGTRLTVV.

The chain carries TRBV20-1 and TRBJ1-2; D is uncertain. CDR3 length equals 15 residues. Germline lookup yields CDR1 DFQATT and CDR2 SNEGSKA (reference sequence). Trimming left V 1 base short and J 5 bases short, with 17 bases between. The CDR3, as DNA: TGCAGTGCTAGAGTTCCAGCAGGTCGTCCGTATGGCTACACCTTC. It codes for CSARVPAGRPYGYTF.

The chain links TRBV12-3 or TRBV12-4 to TRBJ1-2; D may be TRBD1 (5 bases). V was shortened by 0 bases and J by 0 bases, with 11 bases between the two germline ends. The CDR3 length is 16 residues. CDR3 coding DNA: TGTGCCAGCAGTTTAGCTCGGGACGGATCTAACTATGGCTACACCTTC. It specifies CASSLARDGSNYGYTF.

This clonotype was seen a few times. The genes are TRBV6-4 and TRBJ1-6, with D uncertain. Deletions cut 5 bases from V and 13 bases from J, with 36 bases between. Germline CDR1 and CDR2: MRHNA and SNTAGT. CDR3 size: 20 residues. The CDR3 DNA follows: TGTGCCAGCAGTCTTACTTTAGAGGTCTTCTCGCGGGCCACGACCTTTCCCCTCCACTTT. It encodes CASSLTLEVFSRATTFPLHF.

The chain uses TRBV7-3 and TRBJ2-3; the match to TRBD2 covers 7 bases. Germline V gene data show CDR1 as SGHTA and CDR2 as FQGTGA. Trimming took 2 bases from V and 3 from J; bases not matched to a gene: 8. CDR3 size: 16 residues. CDR3 residues: CASSLQGGSATDTQYF. The CDR3 DNA reads as TGTGCCAGCAGCTTACAAGGCGGGAGCGCGACAGATACGCAGTATTTT.

This clonotype occurred a few times. The V and J genes are TRBV4-2 and TRBJ2-1; TRBD2 matches at 10 bases. From germline, CDR1 is LGHNA and CDR2 YNFKEQ. The CDR3 runs to 14 residues. Losses at the gene ends were 4 bases for V and 6 bases for J; bases not matched to a gene: 3. The CDR3 region has the DNA TGTGCCAGCAGCCCCAGCGGGAGGGCCAATGAGCAGTTCTTC. This codes for CASSPSGRANEQFF.

The J gene is TRBJ2-1, the V gene TRBV6-2 or TRBV6-3; 16 positions match TRBD2. Germline CDR1 reads MNHEY; CDR2 reads SVGEGT. CDR3 size: 21 residues. V lost 2 bases, J lost 0 bases, and 10 bases stayed unmatched. The CDR3 reads CASSYQTGLAGGPSSYNEQFF. The CDR3 DNA sequence: TGTGCCAGCAGTTACCAAACGGGACTAGCGGGAGGGCCGAGCTCCTACAATGAGCAGTTCTTC.

The V gene is TRBV6-2 or TRBV6-3, the J gene TRBJ2-7; no definite D call. CDR3 size: 16 residues. Per the germline V gene, CDR1 is MNHEY and CDR2 is SVGEGT. V was pared by 6 bases and J by 0 bases, with 18 bases between. The DNA of the CDR3 is TGTGCCAGCAGCCAGTCCCGGACGAAAGCCTCCTACGAGCAGTACTTC. Amino acids: CASSQSRTKASYEQYF.

The chain combines TRBV6-5 with TRBJ2-1; TRBD2 aligns across 14 bases. Germline assignment: CDR1 MNHEY and CDR2 SVGAGI. V lost 1 base to trimming and J lost 9 bases; unmatched junction nucleotides: 8. The CDR3 loop spans 17 amino acids. CDR3 nucleotide sequence: TGTGCCAGCAGTTACTACTCCGGGACTAGCGGGAGCCGTGAGCAGTTCTTC. It codes for CASSYYSGTSGSREQFF.

Many counts were recorded for this clonotype. The V and J genes are TRBV5-1 and TRBJ1-5; D is possibly TRBD1 (6 bases). The CDR3 sequence is 15 residues long. CDR1 is SGHRS, CDR2 YFSETQ, per germline. V was trimmed by 0 bases and J by 1 base, leaving 8 bases between them. The CDR3 DNA is TGCGCCAGCAGCTTGGGGGGGCAGAGCAATCAGCCCCAGCATTTT. It yields the protein CASSLGGQSNQPQHF.

This clonotype appeared a few times. V and J are TRBV4-3 and TRBJ2-2; 8 bases agree with TRBD2. The CDR3 loop spans 17 amino acids. The V segment lost 1 base and the J segment 3 bases; nucleotides outside the gene matches: 7. CDR1 is LGHNA, CDR2 YSLEER, per germline. The CDR3 loop reads CASSQVTSGVYTGELFF. CDR3 DNA: TGCGCCAGCAGCCAAGTAACTAGCGGAGTCTACACCGGGGAGCTGTTTTTT.

V is TRBV4-2 and J is TRBJ2-4; no clear D gene. The CDR3 spans 13 residues. The germline gives CDR1 LGHNA, CDR2 YNFKEQ. Trimming shortened V by 2 bases and J by 4 bases, and 6 bases separated the two germline ends. The CDR3 is CASSQPGKNIQYF. The CDR3 DNA reads TGTGCCAGCAGCCAACCCGGGAAAAACATTCAGTACTTC.